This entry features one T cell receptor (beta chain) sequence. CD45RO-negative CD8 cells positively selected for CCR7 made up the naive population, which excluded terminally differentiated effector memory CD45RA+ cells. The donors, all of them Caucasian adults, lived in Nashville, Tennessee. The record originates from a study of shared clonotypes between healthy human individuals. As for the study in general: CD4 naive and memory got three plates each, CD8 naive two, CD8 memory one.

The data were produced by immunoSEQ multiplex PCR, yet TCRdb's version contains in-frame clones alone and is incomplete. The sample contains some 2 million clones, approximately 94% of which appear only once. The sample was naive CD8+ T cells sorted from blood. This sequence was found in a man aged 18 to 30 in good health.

In nucleotides, the CDR3 is TGTGCCAGCAGCGAAGGGGACAGGATGGCTAACTATGGCTACACCTTC. As protein: CASSEGDRMANYGYTF. The chain recombines TRBV5-6 with TRBJ1-2, with 8 bases identical to TRBD1. The CDR3 extends over 16 amino acids. V gave up 4 bases and J gave up 0 bases; unmatched junction bases: 8. In germline, CDR1 is SGHDT, CDR2 YYEEEE.